The clone carrying this TCR beta chain appeared a single time. Its antigen is unidentified. A sample-barcoded 5' primer and a J-beta primer mix were used in a second PCR of roughly 7 to 11 cycles. TCRdb reprocessed the 5' RACE reads via MiXCR and lists one record per CDR3 protein. The repertoire holds about 680,000 distinct CDR3 sequences, with 45% to 50% as singletons. Trimming cost V 5 bases and J 0 bases, with 11 bases left between them. Germline assignment: CDR1 MNHEY and CDR2 SVGAGI. CDR3 length equals 15 residues. These data are taken from a study of blood T cells in healthy people across ages. Study-wide results and caveats: Unknown donor CMV status possibly confounded expanded clonotype changes. The long-lived group displayed more naive CD4+ cells, plus higher diversity, than the aged donors did.

Donors were systemically healthy Caucasian individuals from Russia aged 6 to 90 years. The specimen sequenced was blood. The V gene is TRBV6-5, the J gene TRBJ2-1; D uncertain. The clonotype comes from an older woman in good health. DNA for the CDR3: TGTGCCAGCAGTCACGGCTCTAGCTCCTACAATGAGCAGTTCTTC. Translation: CASSHGSSSYNEQFF.